Each of the 28 T cell receptor beta chains below was sequenced from the same sample in a study of OX40 agonist ivuxolimab in advanced cancers. Libraries were prepared by immunoSEQ multiplex PCR; TCRdb keeps only in-frame clonotypes and omits some of them. The profile shows tens of thousands of clones, around nine tenths of them singletons. The material sequenced was CD4+ or CD8+ T cells sorted from blood, taken in a trial of the OX40 agonist ivuxolimab. The receptors were sampled from an adult with an advanced solid tumor such as melanoma, head and neck, liver or kidney cancer.

The J gene is TRBJ2-1, the V gene TRBV5-4; 11 bases match TRBD2. Germline trimming cut 4 bases from V and 2 bases from J; bases unmatched to any gene: 5. The germline gives CDR1 SGHNT, CDR2 YYREEE (reference sequence). There are 16 residues in the CDR3. CDR3 sequence (DNA): TGTGCCAGCAGCACAGGGACTAGCGGCCCCTACAATGAGCAGTTCTTC. It specifies CASSTGTSGPYNEQFF.

The V gene is TRBV11-2, the J gene TRBJ2-5, with 7 bases identical to TRBD2. Germline V gives CDR1 SGHAT, CDR2 FQNNGV. The CDR3 has 14 amino acids. Trimming at V came to 5 bases and at J to 5 bases, leaving 8 bases not matched to a gene. The CDR3 DNA reads as TGTGCCAGCAGCCCGATAGCGGGCCTGGAGACCCAGTACTTC. This encodes CASSPIAGLETQYF.

This rearrangement joins TRBV2 to TRBJ1-1; no clear D gene. The ends were cut back, 7 bases at V and 2 bases at J, with 11 bases in the middle. Per the germline V gene, CDR1 is SNHLY and CDR2 is FYNNEI. This CDR3 has 13 amino acids. CDR3 sequence: CASTNGPNTEAFF. Written as DNA, the CDR3 is TGTGCCAGCACCAACGGGCCTAACACTGAAGCTTTCTTT.

This clone showed up just a few times. As DNA, the CDR3 is TGTGCCAGCAGTTCAGGCTCTGGAAACACCATATATTTT. It codes for CASSSGSGNTIYF. This chain joins TRBV7-2 and TRBJ1-3; D unclear. V was clipped by 6 bases and J by 0 bases, with 6 bases between them. Germline loops: CDR1 SGHTA, CDR2 FQGNSA. The CDR3 spans 13 residues. Based on the CDR3 plus reference TRBV7-2 and TRBJ1-3, the full variable domain is GAGVSQSPSNKVTEKGKDVELRCDPISGHTALYWYRQSLGQGLEFLIYFQGNSAPDKSGLPSDRFSAERTGGSVSTLTIQRTQQEDSAVYLCASSSGSGNTIYFGEGSWLTVV.

The rearrangement links TRBV5-4 to TRBJ2-2; 12 bases are a match to TRBD2. The CDR3 runs 17 residues. V dropped 4 bases and J dropped 4; count of bases not matched to a gene: 8. Germline V gene lookup returns CDR1 SGHNT and CDR2 YYREEE (reference sequence). CDR3 amino acids: CASSHGGLAGSTGELFF. CDR3 coding DNA: TGTGCCAGCAGCCATGGAGGACTAGCGGGAAGCACCGGGGAGCTGTTTTTT.

The chain carries TRBV28 and TRBJ1-1; TRBD1 is a possible D gene (6 bases). CDR1 and CDR2 from the germline V gene are MDHEN and SYDVKM. This CDR3 has 14 residues. V was pared by 4 bases and J by 4 bases, with 13 bases between. CDR3 region: CASSSPGGRTEAFF. The CDR3, as DNA: TGTGCCAGCAGTTCCCCGGGGGGGCGCACTGAAGCTTTCTTT.

The J gene is TRBJ2-1, the V gene TRBV7-2; a weak D match, TRBD2 (7 bases). Between the trimmed V and J ends, which lost 10 bases and 0 bases, there was a span of 22 bases. Germline lookup yields CDR1 SGHTA and CDR2 FQGNSA. The CDR3 has 17 residues. The CDR3 bases are TGTGCCACCAACATGGGGGGGGGCCTGAGCTCCTACAATGAGCAGTTCTTC. Translated: CATNMGGGLSSYNEQFF.

This clone was observed a single time. The rearrangement links TRBV19 to TRBJ2-1; D is unresolved. Germline V gives CDR1 LNHDA, CDR2 SQIVND (reference sequence). The CDR3 consists of 12 residues. V was pared by 3 bases and J by 10 bases, with 10 bases between. CDR3 sequence reads: CASSIYPAEQFF. The CDR3 coding sequence is TGTGCCAGTAGTATTTATCCGGCAGAGCAGTTCTTC.

The rearrangement uses TRBV18 and TRBJ2-5, with D uncertain. The CDR3 sequence is 14 residues long. CDR1 KGHSH and CDR2 LQKENI come from the germline V gene. The V and J ends lost 3 bases and 5 bases respectively, with 13 bases between them. CDR3 residues: CASSPRSTRETQYF. DNA of the CDR3: TGTGCCAGCTCACCTCGGTCTACTCGGGAGACCCAGTACTTC. Combining the CDR3 with reference TRBV18 and TRBJ2-5 gives the whole variable domain NAGVMQNPRHLVRRRGQEARLRCSPMKGHSHVYWYRQLPEEGLKFMVYLQKENIIDESGMPKERFSAEFPKEGPSILRIQQVVRGDSAAYFCASSPRSTRETQYFGPGTRLLVL.

This clone was counted only a few times. The chain employs TRBV15 and TRBJ1-2; TRBD1 agrees at 9 bases. With V trimmed by 2 bases and J by 7 bases, 8 bases remained unmatched. The germline gives CDR1 LNHNV, CDR2 YYDKDF (reference sequence). The CDR3 totals 15 residues. The CDR3 is CATSRPVGQGGGYTF. CDR3 coding DNA: TGTGCCACCAGCAGACCGGTGGGACAGGGTGGTGGCTACACCTTC.

Note on this clone: The junction differs from germline at one of its ends, possibly a read error. V is TRBV6-6 and J is TRBJ2-7, with no clear D. The germline gives CDR1 MNHNY, CDR2 SVGAGI (reference sequence). This CDR3 is built from 12 residues. CDR3 bases: TGTGCCAGCAGTCACTCAAAGTACGAGCAGTACTTC. Translating gives CASSHSKYEQYF.

The chain has TRBV5-1 and TRBJ2-5, with 12 bases identical to TRBD2. Germline V gene lookup returns CDR1 SGHRS and CDR2 YFSETQ. There are 14 residues in the CDR3. With 3 bases clipped from V and 4 bases from J, the junction kept 1 base outside the gene matches. CDR3 amino acids: CASSWGLAGETQYF. In nucleotides, the CDR3 is TGCGCCAGCAGCTGGGGACTAGCGGGAGAGACCCAGTACTTC.

This chain joins TRBV30 and TRBJ1-1; D is unresolved. The CDR3 sequence is 15 residues long. Germline CDR1 reads GTSNPN; CDR2 reads SVGIG (reference sequence). V lost 4 bases and J lost 1, with 16 bases in between. CDR3 region: CAWTPHTGWNTEAFF. The CDR3, as DNA: TGTGCCTGGACCCCGCATACCGGTTGGAACACTGAAGCTTTCTTT. Variable domain in full (rest from reference TRBV30 and TRBJ1-1): SQTIHQWPATLVQPVGSPLSLECTVEGTSNPNLYWYRQAAGRGLQLLFYSVGIGQISSEVPQNLSASRPQDRQFILSSKKLLLSDSGFYLCAWTPHTGWNTEAFFGQGTRLTVV.

CDR3 DNA: TGTGCCAGCAGCAAATTAGCGGGAGGAACCAATGAGCAGTTCTTC. Translation gives CASSKLAGGTNEQFF. The chain recombines TRBV7-2 with TRBJ2-1; 10 nucleotides align to TRBD2. The CDR3 has 15 amino acids. CDR1 SGHTA and CDR2 FQGNSA come from the germline V gene. V shed 5 bases and J 6 bases; nucleotides not matched to a gene: 7.

The chain employs TRBV5-1 and TRBJ2-5; D is undetermined. Germline V CDR1 and CDR2: SGHRS, YFSETQ. CDR3 size: 16 residues. V was clipped by 0 bases and J by 2 bases, with 14 bases between them. The CDR3 region is CASSLARPIPQETQYF. Written as DNA, the CDR3 is TGCGCCAGCAGCTTGGCCCGACCTATACCGCAAGAGACCCAGTACTTC. Based on the CDR3 plus reference TRBV5-1 and TRBJ2-5, the full variable domain is KAGVTQTPRYLIKTRGQQVTLSCSPISGHRSVSWYQQTPGQGLQFLFEYFSETQRNKGNFPGRFSGRQFSNSRSEMNVSTLELGDSALYLCASSLARPIPQETQYFGPGTRLLVL.

J is TRBJ2-1 and V is TRBV6-4; 7 bases agree with TRBD1. Germline values: CDR1 MRHNA, CDR2 SNTAGT. J gave up 0 bases and V 3 bases, and 5 bases lay outside the gene matches. This CDR3 has 16 residues. The CDR3 loop is CASSDTDRSSYNEQFF. DNA for the CDR3: TGTGCCAGCAGTGATACGGACAGGAGCTCCTACAATGAGCAGTTCTTC.

This clone showed up just once. The chain couples TRBV18 to TRBJ1-1, with 11 bases lining up with TRBD1. CDR3 length equals 17 residues. The V segment lost 3 bases and the J segment 7 bases; nucleotides outside the gene matches: 13. Germline assignment: CDR1 KGHSH and CDR2 LQKENI. CDR3 sequence: CASSPLPGQGGGDEAFF. The CDR3 coding sequence is TGTGCCAGCTCACCTCTTCCGGGACAGGGGGGAGGAGATGAAGCTTTCTTT.

Only one count was recorded for this clone. The rearrangement uses TRBV27 and TRBJ2-7, with D possibly matching TRBD2 (7 bases). Germline V CDR1 and CDR2: MNHEY, SMNVEV (reference sequence). This CDR3 comprises 13 residues. Between the trimmed V and J ends, which lost 6 bases and 5 bases, there was a span of 14 bases. In DNA form, the CDR3 reads TGTGCCAGCAGGATGGGGGGGCGGGACGAGCAGTACTTC. This translates into CASRMGGRDEQYF.

This chain uses TRBV28 with TRBJ2-7; D may match TRBD1 or TRBD2 (5 bases each). The germline gives CDR1 MDHEN, CDR2 SYDVKM. V gave up 3 bases and J gave up 1 base, with 16 bases separating them. This CDR3 is built from 16 residues. CDR3 region: CASSFIGTVASYEQYF. Written as DNA, the CDR3 is TGTGCCAGCAGTTTCATCGGGACGGTTGCTTCCTACGAGCAGTACTTC.

V is TRBV28 and J is TRBJ2-7; no firm D call. V was shortened by 2 bases and J by 4 bases, with 6 bases between the two germline ends. Germline V lookup: CDR1 MDHEN, CDR2 SYDVKM. The CDR3 extends over 12 amino acids. The CDR3 protein is CASSLTIYEQYF. The CDR3, as DNA: TGTGCCAGCAGTTTAACGATTTACGAGCAGTACTTC.

V usage is TRBV27 and J usage is TRBJ1-1; D is perhaps TRBD1 (5 bases). The V end was cut by 5 bases, the J end by 0 bases, with 13 bases between. CDR3 length: 15 amino acids. Germline CDR1 MNHEY, CDR2 SMNVEV (reference sequence). CDR3 residues: CASSREAGMNTEAFF. CDR3 coding DNA: TGTGCCAGCAGTCGAGAGGCAGGGATGAACACTGAAGCTTTCTTT.

The rearrangement uses TRBV28 and TRBJ2-1, with 12 bases identical to TRBD1. Unmatched junction bases numbered 2, after V lost 4 bases and J lost 4 bases. CDR1 is MDHEN, CDR2 SYDVKM, per germline. The CDR3 is 15 residues long. CDR3: CASSSGQGAYNEQFF. DNA of the CDR3: TGTGCCAGCAGTTCGGGACAGGGGGCTTACAATGAGCAGTTCTTC.

V and J are TRBV5-1 and TRBJ2-7, with TRBD1 matching over 8 bases. V trimming: 1 base; J trimming: 3 bases; junction bases outside the gene matches: 6. From germline, CDR1 is SGHRS and CDR2 YFSETQ. The CDR3 contains 15 residues. The CDR3 region is CASSLRTGPYYEQYF. The CDR3 DNA is TGCGCCAGCAGCTTGCGGACAGGGCCCTACTACGAGCAGTACTTC.

The CDR3, as DNA: TGTGCCAGCAGTTTACTAGGAGGGGTTAGCAATCAGCCCCAGCATTTT. It codes for CASSLLGGVSNQPQHF. This chain connects TRBV28 to TRBJ1-5; tentatively, D is TRBD1 (5 bases). V lost 2 bases and J 0 bases, leaving 11 bases between the germline ends. Per the germline V gene, CDR1 is MDHEN and CDR2 is SYDVKM. The CDR3 spans 16 residues.

This chain links TRBV30 with TRBJ2-1, with D tentatively TRBD2 (6 bases). CDR3 length equals 14 residues. V lost 0 bases and J lost 5, with 11 bases in between. The germline V gene encodes CDR1 GTSNPN and CDR2 SVGIG (reference sequence). CDR3 protein: CAWSVSAGHNEQFF. As DNA, the CDR3 is TGTGCCTGGAGTGTATCTGCGGGGCACAATGAGCAGTTCTTC.

The CDR3 DNA sequence: TGTGCCAGCAGTTTACTCGGGCCAGAAGAGACCCAGTACTTC. This sequence encodes CASSLLGPEETQYF. V gene TRBV11-3 combines with J gene TRBJ2-5; the D is unclear. Trimming removed 6 bases at V and 3 bases at J, with 14 bases between. CDR1 and CDR2 (germline): SGHNT, YENEEA. The CDR3 totals 14 residues.

The chain is built from TRBV5-1 and TRBJ1-4; D is undetermined. V dropped 2 bases and J dropped 5 bases, with 13 bases sitting between them. The CDR3 length is 15 residues. CDR1 is SGHRS, CDR2 YFSETQ, per germline. CDR3: CASSLIPVGNEKLFF. The CDR3 DNA follows: TGCGCCAGCAGCTTAATTCCCGTGGGGAATGAAAAACTGTTTTTT.

This clone was detected a few times. The gene calls are TRBV16 and TRBJ1-3; D gene uncertain. The germline CDR1 and CDR2 sequences are KGHSY and FQNENV. This CDR3 region has 15 residues. Between the trimmed V and J ends, which lost 0 bases and 0 bases, there was a span of 6 bases. CDR3 sequence: CASSQSRVSGNTIYF. DNA for the CDR3: TGTGCCAGCAGCCAATCGAGGGTCTCTGGAAACACCATATATTTT.